The 27 T cell receptor beta chains presented below share a single source sample, sequenced in a study of vaccination effects on CD4 cells after COVID-19. No antigen has been assigned to these receptors. Using immunoSEQ multiplex PCR, the repertoire was profiled, and TCRdb retains in-frame clones only, with some absent. The sample lists about 66,000 clones; roughly four fifths were seen once. Having been cultured for roughly 11 days, the cells underwent CD4+ T cell isolation. As their vaccination, participants received two doses of either BNT162b2 or mRNA-1273. The material sequenced was CD4+ T cells from PBMCs cultured without peptide, taken after COVID-19 vaccination. The receptors come from a human donor who received a COVID-19 vaccine.

Only a few counts were recorded for this clone. The rearrangement uses TRBV7-3 and TRBJ2-1, with 7 bases that match TRBD1. Germline loops: CDR1 SGHTA, CDR2 FQGTGA. Losses at the gene ends were 5 bases for V and 4 bases for J; bases not matched to a gene: 8. This CDR3 is 15 amino acids long. In DNA form, the CDR3 reads TGTGCCAGCAGCCTCACAGGGGATGGGTACAATGAGCAGTTCTTC. Residues: CASSLTGDGYNEQFF. Using reference TRBV7-3 and TRBJ2-1 for the parts outside the CDR3, the full variable domain is GAGVSQTPSNKVTEKGKYVELRCDPISGHTALYWYRQSLGQGPEFLIYFQGTGAADDSGLPNDRFFAVRPEGSVSTLKIQRTERGDSAVYLCASSLTGDGYNEQFFGPGTRLTVL.

V and J are TRBV7-2 and TRBJ1-4; D is uncertain. CDR1 and CDR2 (germline): SGHTA, FQGNSA. This CDR3 is 17 amino acids long. V lost 0 bases and J 0 bases, leaving 11 bases between the germline ends. The CDR3 loop is CASSLARGGTTNEKLFF. The CDR3 coding sequence is TGTGCCAGCAGCTTAGCGCGAGGCGGGACAACTAATGAAAAACTGTTTTTT.

The V call is TRBV6-5, the J call TRBJ2-5, with unresolved D. Deletions cut 0 bases from V and 5 bases from J, with 10 bases between. CDR3 size: 14 residues. Germline V gene data show CDR1 as MNHEY and CDR2 as SVGAGI. In nucleotides, the CDR3 is TGTGCCAGCAGTTACTCGAACTCGGCGGAGACCCAGTACTTC. This encodes CASSYSNSAETQYF.

This rearrangement joins TRBV7-2 to TRBJ2-5; TRBD2 matches 13 bases. The V gene end was trimmed by 5 bases and the J gene end by 2 bases; junction bases not matched to a gene: 11. Germline values: CDR1 SGHTA, CDR2 FQGNSA. The CDR3 covers 18 residues. CDR3 sequence: CASSHRLAGGRDQETQYF. The CDR3 DNA follows: TGTGCCAGCAGCCACCGACTAGCGGGGGGAAGAGATCAAGAGACCCAGTACTTC.

The chain carries TRBV19 and TRBJ2-5; TRBD1 agrees at 7 bases. Germline loops: CDR1 LNHDA, CDR2 SQIVND (reference sequence). Germline trimming cut 5 bases from V and 4 bases from J; bases unmatched to any gene: 7. The CDR3 length is 14 residues. CDR3 in amino acids: CASSGGQFGETQYF. DNA of the CDR3: TGTGCCAGTAGTGGGGGACAGTTTGGAGAGACCCAGTACTTC.

This clone was detected once. The chain is built from TRBV7-2 and TRBJ2-3; D uncertain. The V and J ends lost 2 bases and 3 bases respectively, with 6 bases between them. The CDR3 runs 13 residues. Germline CDR1 and CDR2: SGHTA and FQGNSA. As DNA, the CDR3 is TGTGCCAGCAGCTTATCTTATACAGATACGCAGTATTTT. Translation gives CASSLSYTDTQYF.

This clone appeared once. The chain links TRBV6-5 to TRBJ1-4; tentatively, D is TRBD1 (6 bases). Trimming removed 5 bases at V and 6 bases at J, with 16 bases between. Germline loops: CDR1 MNHEY, CDR2 SVGAGI. The CDR3 spans 15 residues. The CDR3 sequence is CASSSTTGSHEKLFF. CDR3 DNA sequence: TGTGCCAGCAGTAGCACGACAGGTAGTCATGAAAAACTGTTTTTT.

J is TRBJ1-2 and V is TRBV28; maybe TRBD1 (5 bases). The CDR3 sequence is 11 residues long. The germline CDR1 and CDR2 sequences are MDHEN and SYDVKM. CDR3 loop: CGTRTSYGYTF. Written as DNA, the CDR3 is TGTGGGACCCGGACAAGCTATGGCTACACCTTC.

The chain links TRBV5-1 to TRBJ1-6; weak D call: TRBD1 (6 bases). CDR1 and CDR2 (germline): SGHRS, YFSETQ. CDR3 length: 15 amino acids. V was pared by 5 bases and J by 8 bases, with 17 bases between. The CDR3 nucleotides are TGCGCCAGCAGTTTCACAGGGTCAGAAGATTCACCCCTCCACTTT. This sequence encodes CASSFTGSEDSPLHF.

The chain joins TRBV25-1 to TRBJ2-1; TRBD2 might be the D (5 bases). The CDR3 contains 15 residues. V shed 2 bases and J shed 5 bases, with 13 bases lying between them. Germline CDR1 is MGHDK and CDR2 is SYGVNS. The CDR3: CASSELDGKNNEQFF. The CDR3, as DNA: TGTGCCAGCAGTGAACTGGACGGGAAGAACAATGAGCAGTTCTTC.

The V and J genes are TRBV6-2 or TRBV6-3 and TRBJ2-6, with D possibly TRBD1 on 6 matching bases. CDR1 and CDR2 (germline): MNHEY, SVGEGT. V was pared by 2 bases and J by 0 bases, with 17 bases between. The CDR3 is made up of 19 amino acids. CDR3 amino acids: CASSYPSRGVYSGANVLTF. The CDR3 DNA reads as TGTGCCAGCAGTTACCCCTCCAGGGGCGTTTACTCTGGGGCCAACGTCCTGACTTTC.

The chain couples TRBV10-3 to TRBJ1-2, with D perhaps TRBD1 (5 bases). V shed 4 bases and J shed 2 bases, with 14 bases lying between them. The germline V gene has CDR1 ENHRY and CDR2 SYGVKD. CDR3 length: 15 residues. CDR3 nucleotides: TGTGCCATCAGTGCAACGCCTCGGGGCAACTATGGCTACACCTTC. It codes for CAISATPRGNYGYTF.

V is TRBV7-3 and J is TRBJ2-2, with a tentative D call TRBD2 (5 bases). The CDR3 sequence is 16 residues long. The germline gives CDR1 SGHTA, CDR2 FQGTGA. Trimming removed 1 base from V and 3 bases from J, with 12 bases in between. Here the CDR3 DNA reads TGTGCCAGCAGCTTAAGTTCCGGCGGGCACACCGGGGAGCTGTTTTTT. Its translation is CASSLSSGGHTGELFF.

This rearrangement joins TRBV6-6 to TRBJ2-3, with D possibly being TRBD2 (5 bases). This CDR3 contains 17 residues. Per the germline V gene, CDR1 is MNHNY and CDR2 is SVGAGI (reference sequence). V lost 5 bases, J lost 3 bases, and 21 bases lay in between. DNA for the CDR3: TGTGCCAGCAGTCCCAGGTCCGGCGGCTGGAGGACAGATACGCAGTATTTT. This translates into CASSPRSGGWRTDTQYF.

The V and J genes are TRBV6-5 and TRBJ1-5, with 8 bases fitting TRBD1. The CDR3 covers 14 residues. Unmatched junction bases numbered 3, after V lost 2 bases and J lost 6 bases. CDR1 MNHEY and CDR2 SVGAGI come from the germline V gene. The DNA of the CDR3 is TGTGCCAGCAGTTACGCCAGGGGGCTTCAGCCCCAGCATTTT. This gives the protein CASSYARGLQPQHF.

V gene TRBV6-6 combines with J gene TRBJ2-7; the match to TRBD1 covers 10 bases. J was trimmed by 0 bases and V by 5 bases; bases with no gene match: 4. The CDR3 has 15 amino acids. Germline-derived CDR1 and CDR2 are MNHNY and SVGAGI (reference sequence). The CDR3 DNA is TGTGCCAGCAGTAGACAGGGGGCGTACTCCTACGAGCAGTACGTC. Translated: CASSRQGAYSYEQYV.

The chain employs TRBV25-1 and TRBJ2-3; tentative D call: TRBD1 (6 bases). Trimming took 8 bases from V and 8 from J, leaving 20 bases between them. Germline lookup yields CDR1 MGHDK and CDR2 SYGVNS. This CDR3 spans 14 amino acids. In nucleotides, the CDR3 is TGTGCCAGCCGACCCTACGGACAGATCTCTACGCAGTATTTT. Translation: CASRPYGQISTQYF.

The chain has TRBV6-6 and TRBJ2-7; tentatively, D is TRBD1 or TRBD2 (5 bases each). This CDR3 comprises 14 residues. Between the trimmed V and J ends, which lost 0 bases and 2 bases, there was a span of 8 bases. Germline-derived CDR1 and CDR2 are MNHNY and SVGAGI (reference sequence). The DNA of the CDR3 is TGTGCCAGCAGTTACTCCGGGGCGACCTACGAGCAGTACGTC. It yields the protein CASSYSGATYEQYV.

The sample holds a few counts of this clone. The rearrangement uses TRBV3-1 (or the pseudogene TRBV3-2) and TRBJ2-2, with a weak D call TRBD2 (6 bases). The CDR3 covers 16 residues. V lost 5 bases, J lost 3 bases, and 16 bases lay in between. CDR1 and CDR2 from the germline V gene are LGHDT and YNNKEL (reference sequence). CDR3 residues: CASSRNNWGDTGELFF. Written as DNA, the CDR3 is TGTGCCAGCAGCAGGAACAACTGGGGGGACACCGGGGAGCTGTTTTTT.

The chain is built from TRBV4-2 and TRBJ2-2; the D call may be TRBD1 or TRBD2 (5 bases each). Deletions cut 0 bases from V and 3 bases from J, with 14 bases between. The CDR3 covers 17 residues. Germline loops: CDR1 LGHNA, CDR2 YNFKEQ. DNA of the CDR3: TGTGCCAGCAGCCAAGATCCCGACAGCGGATACACCGGGGAGCTGTTTTTT. Translating gives CASSQDPDSGYTGELFF.

The chain joins TRBV7-2 to TRBJ2-7; perhaps TRBD2 as D (6 bases). The CDR3 extends over 15 amino acids. V was shortened by 1 base and J by 1 base, with 11 bases between the two germline ends. Germline CDR1 reads SGHTA; CDR2 reads FQGNSA. Written as DNA, the CDR3 is TGTGCCAGCAGCTTAGTCGGGGGAAGTTCCTACGAGCAGTACGTC. This sequence encodes CASSLVGGSSYEQYV.

V usage is TRBV5-1 and J usage is TRBJ2-5; TRBD1 agrees at 7 bases. The CDR3 is 15 residues long. V shed 4 bases, J shed 5 bases, and the junction held 11 bases outside the gene matches. Germline CDR1 SGHRS, CDR2 YFSETQ. CDR3 in DNA: TGCGCCAGCAGCCTCTCCAGGGGGACCTGGGAGACCCAGTACTTC. It encodes CASSLSRGTWETQYF. Looking up the rest from reference TRBV5-1 and TRBJ2-5 gives the full variable domain: KAGVTQTPRYLIKTRGQQVTLSCSPISGHRSVSWYQQTPGQGLQFLFEYFSETQRNKGNFPGRFSGRQFSNSRSEMNVSTLELGDSALYLCASSLSRGTWETQYFGPGTRLLVL.

The J gene is TRBJ1-4, the V gene TRBV7-2; possibly TRBD1 for D (6 bases). Germline V gives CDR1 SGHTA, CDR2 FQGNSA. The CDR3 sequence is 15 residues long. Between the trimmed V and J ends, which lost 1 base and 4 bases, there was a span of 10 bases. The CDR3: CASSLGGGGNEKLFF. CDR3 nucleotide sequence: TGTGCCAGCAGCTTAGGGGGAGGGGGTAATGAAAAACTGTTTTTT. The full variable domain, with the rest looked up from reference TRBV7-2 and TRBJ1-4, is GAGVSQSPSNKVTEKGKDVELRCDPISGHTALYWYRQSLGQGLEFLIYFQGNSAPDKSGLPSDRFSAERTGGSVSTLTIQRTQQEDSAVYLCASSLGGGGNEKLFFGSGTQLSVL.

The V gene is TRBV6-2 or TRBV6-3, the J gene TRBJ2-5; a weak D match, TRBD2 (6 bases). V lost 3 bases to trimming and J lost 9 bases, with 11 bases between them. CDR1 and CDR2 from the germline V gene are MNHEY and SVGEGT. There are 12 residues in the CDR3. CDR3: CASSYGTGAQYF. The CDR3 region has the DNA TGTGCCAGCAGTTATGGGACGGGGGCCCAGTACTTC.

The CDR3 region has the DNA TGTGCCAGCAGTTACCTGACAGGGAACAGTGGCTACACCTTC. Translated: CASSYLTGNSGYTF. The chain has TRBV6-5 and TRBJ1-2; 7 bases agree with TRBD1. The CDR3 consists of 14 residues. Germline V gives CDR1 MNHEY, CDR2 SVGAGI. Trimming at V came to 2 bases and at J to 7 bases, leaving 7 bases not matched to a gene.

V gene TRBV28 combines with J gene TRBJ2-2, with D perhaps assigned TRBD1 or TRBD2 (5 bases each). This CDR3 is 13 amino acids long. Germline V CDR1 and CDR2: MDHEN, SYDVKM. V was shortened by 8 bases and J by 1 base, with 8 bases between the two germline ends. The CDR3 sequence is CASGTVNTGELFF. CDR3 nucleotides: TGTGCCAGCGGGACGGTGAACACCGGGGAGCTGTTTTTT.

This chain joins TRBV24-1 and TRBJ2-3; possibly TRBD1 for D (5 bases). V shed 4 bases and J shed 3 bases, with 10 bases lying between them. There are 14 residues in the CDR3. Germline V gene lookup returns CDR1 KGHDR and CDR2 SFDVKD. The CDR3 sequence is CATSDLKGTDTQYF. The CDR3 DNA is TGTGCCACCAGTGACCTAAAGGGGACAGATACGCAGTATTTT.